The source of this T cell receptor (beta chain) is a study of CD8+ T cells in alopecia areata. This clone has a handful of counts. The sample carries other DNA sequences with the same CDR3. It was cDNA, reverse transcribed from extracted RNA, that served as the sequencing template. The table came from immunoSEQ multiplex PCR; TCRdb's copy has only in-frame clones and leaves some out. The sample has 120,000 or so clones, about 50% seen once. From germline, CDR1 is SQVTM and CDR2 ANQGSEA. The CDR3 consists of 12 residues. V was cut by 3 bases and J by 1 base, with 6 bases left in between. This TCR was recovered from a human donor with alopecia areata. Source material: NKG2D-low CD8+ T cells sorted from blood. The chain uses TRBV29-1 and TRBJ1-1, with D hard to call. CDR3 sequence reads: CSVEEGNTEAFF. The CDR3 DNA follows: TGCAGCGTTGAGGAGGGGAACACTGAAGCTTTCTTT.